Below are 13 T cell receptor beta chains sequenced from a single sample in a study of Tregs in tolerant kidney transplant recipients. The assay was immunoSEQ multiplex PCR, and TCRdb's table has in-frame clones only and misses some. The sample has about 69,000 clones, roughly nine tenths seen once. This specimen consisted of CD4+ T cells from blood, obtained before the transplant. The receptor set was obtained from a human donor who received a combined kidney and bone marrow transplant.

This clone was recorded only once. The chain links TRBV5-1 to TRBJ2-7; 8 nucleotides agree with TRBD1. J was trimmed by 1 base and V by 2 bases; bases with no gene match: 2. CDR1 and CDR2 (germline): SGHRS, YFSETQ. The CDR3 spans 14 residues. The CDR3 DNA sequence: TGCGCCAGCAGCTTTGACAGGGGATCCTACGAGCAGTACTTC. Translating gives CASSFDRGSYEQYF.

This chain connects TRBV25-1 to TRBJ2-1; 9 bases match TRBD2. Trimming removed 6 bases from V and 4 bases from J; junction bases left unmatched: 10. CDR3 size: 16 residues. Germline V gives CDR1 MGHDK, CDR2 SYGVNS. CDR3 in DNA: TGTGCCAGCAGACCCCCGTCTAGCGGGAATTACAATGAGCAGTTCTTC. Encoded protein: CASRPPSSGNYNEQFF.

The chain is built from TRBV9 and TRBJ2-3, with 12 bases that match TRBD2. The CDR3 runs to 16 residues. V lost 6 bases and J lost 2; bases outside the gene matches: 7. CDR1 and CDR2 (germline): SGDLS, YYNGEE. CDR3 loop: CASTRLAGAHTDTQYF. CDR3 in DNA: TGTGCCAGCACCAGACTAGCGGGAGCCCACACAGATACGCAGTATTTT.

The chain recombines TRBV6-5 with TRBJ2-7; TRBD2 matches at 12 bases. The CDR3 spans 15 residues. Germline lookup yields CDR1 MNHEY and CDR2 SVGAGI. V lost 7 bases and J lost 2; bases outside the gene matches: 6. The CDR3 coding sequence is TGTGCCAGCACCTCACTAGCGGGAGGACCCTACGAGCAGTACTTC. It is translated as CASTSLAGGPYEQYF.

V is TRBV6-6 and J is TRBJ1-1; no clear D. V lost 7 bases to trimming and J lost 6 bases, with 9 bases between them. Germline V gene data show CDR1 as MNHNY and CDR2 as SVGAGI (reference sequence). The CDR3 runs 11 residues. The CDR3 nucleotides are TGTGCCAGCACCGCTACCTCTGAAGCTTTCTTT. Protein: CASTATSEAFF.

This chain uses TRBV7-2 with TRBJ2-5, with a tentative D call TRBD2 (5 bases). Trimming left V 5 bases short and J 1 base short, with 14 bases between. Germline assignment: CDR1 SGHTA and CDR2 FQGNSA. The CDR3 covers 15 residues. The CDR3 loop reads CASSRSGPFQETQYF. CDR3 DNA sequence: TGTGCCAGCAGCCGCAGCGGTCCCTTCCAAGAGACCCAGTACTTC. The full variable domain, rest sourced from reference TRBV7-2 and TRBJ2-5, is GAGVSQSPSNKVTEKGKDVELRCDPISGHTALYWYRQSLGQGLEFLIYFQGNSAPDKSGLPSDRFSAERTGGSVSTLTIQRTQQEDSAVYLCASSRSGPFQETQYFGPGTRLLVL.

The chain uses TRBV2 and TRBJ2-7; D may be TRBD1 (6 bases). The CDR3 is 15 residues long. In germline, CDR1 is SNHLY, CDR2 FYNNEI. With 6 bases removed from V and 0 bases from J, the gap between germline ends came to 15 bases. The CDR3 sequence: CASSSTGESSYEQYF. As DNA, the CDR3 is TGTGCCAGCAGCTCGACAGGCGAGAGCTCCTACGAGCAGTACTTC.

The genes are TRBV2 and TRBJ2-2, with TRBD1 as a possible D gene (5 bases). There are 15 residues in the CDR3. With 3 bases removed from V and 1 base from J, the gap between germline ends came to 9 bases. Germline V gene sequence: CDR1 SNHLY, CDR2 FYNNEI. The CDR3 loop is CASSEAGRNTGELFF. The CDR3 DNA reads TGTGCCAGCAGTGAGGCAGGGCGGAACACCGGGGAGCTGTTTTTT. Drawing the rest from reference TRBV2 and TRBJ2-2, the complete variable domain is EPEVTQTPSHQVTQMGQEVILRCVPISNHLYFYWYRQILGQKVEFLVSFYNNEISEKSEIFDDQFSVERPDGSNFTLKIRSTKLEDSAMYFCASSEAGRNTGELFFGEGSRLTVL.

J is TRBJ2-3 and V is TRBV2; D is unresolved. V dropped 4 bases and J dropped 1 base, with 9 bases sitting between them. The CDR3 extends over 14 amino acids. Germline CDR1 SNHLY, CDR2 FYNNEI. The CDR3, as DNA: TGTGCCAGCAGTGTGAGGATTGGCACAGATACGCAGTATTTT. Protein product: CASSVRIGTDTQYF.

The chain has TRBV28 and TRBJ1-1; D might be TRBD1 (5 bases). The V end was cut by 5 bases, the J end by 4 bases, with 11 bases between. CDR1 MDHEN and CDR2 SYDVKM come from the germline V gene. This CDR3 has 13 amino acids. In nucleotides, the CDR3 is TGTGCCAGCAGTATGGAAGGGGTCACTGAAGCTTTCTTT. The encoded protein is CASSMEGVTEAFF.

This rearrangement joins TRBV10-1 to TRBJ1-2; a weak D match, TRBD1 (6 bases). Germline CDR1 WNHNN, CDR2 SYGVQD (reference sequence). The V gene lost 2 bases and the J gene lost 4 bases, with 14 bases spanning the gap. The length of the CDR3 is 15 residues. Here the CDR3 reads CASSEMGKGVYGYTF. The CDR3 nucleotides read TGCGCCAGCAGTGAGATGGGGAAGGGGGTCTATGGCTACACCTTC.

J is TRBJ1-1 and V is TRBV29-1; 7 nucleotides line up with TRBD1. The ends lost 6 bases at V and 7 bases at J; junction bases unmatched: 11. Germline CDR1 and CDR2: SQVTM and ANQGSEA. CDR3 length: 13 residues. The CDR3 DNA reads TGCAGCGTGATACGTATTCGACAGGGTGAAGCTTTCTTT. It encodes CSVIRIRQGEAFF.

The rearrangement joins TRBV27 to TRBJ1-3; the D gene is possibly TRBD1 (5 bases). Germline V lookup: CDR1 MNHEY, CDR2 SMNVEV (reference sequence). This CDR3 region has 14 residues. V was cut by 6 bases and J by 4 bases, with 13 bases left in between. In DNA form, the CDR3 reads TGTGCCAGCAGGAGTGGGGCGGGAGGAAACACCATATATTTT. Its translation: CASRSGAGGNTIYF.